These 5 T cell receptor beta chains originate from one sample sequenced in a study of T cells after yellow fever vaccination. One entry per CDR3 protein, called by TCRdb with MiXCR from the 5' RACE reads. The sample gives 150,000 to 200,000 distinct CDR3 sequences, 5.5% to 8% of which show up once; less than 3.5% is in the top ten. This specimen was CD4+ T cells sorted from PBMCs, taken on the day of the first yellow fever vaccination. These receptors all stem from a man aged 18-30 years who received the YFV17D yellow fever vaccine.

This clonotype was seen ten or more times. The rearrangement links TRBV4-3 to TRBJ2-3; 7 bases match TRBD2. V shed 1 base and J 2 bases; nucleotides not matched to a gene: 9. The CDR3 runs to 17 residues. Germline loops: CDR1 LGHNA, CDR2 YSLEER. The CDR3 protein is CASSQGHWGGSTDTQYF. CDR3 DNA: TGCGCCAGCAGCCAAGGCCATTGGGGGGGATCCACAGATACGCAGTATTTT.

V is TRBV5-1 and J is TRBJ2-1; D uncertain. The CDR3 extends over 14 amino acids. Germline CDR1 reads SGHRS; CDR2 reads YFSETQ. V lost 0 bases and J lost 2, with 6 bases in between. The CDR3 DNA follows: TGCGCCAGCAGCTTGGAATACCCCTACAATGAGCAGTTCTTC. Translated, it gives CASSLEYPYNEQFF.

The V call is TRBV7-8, the J call TRBJ1-4; 8 nucleotides line up with TRBD1. Germline lookup yields CDR1 SGHVS and CDR2 FQNEAQ. The V segment lost 5 bases and the J segment 8 bases; nucleotides outside the gene matches: 10. There are 15 residues in the CDR3. CDR3 in amino acids: CASSLRTGRNEKLFF. CDR3 DNA: TGTGCCAGCAGCCTGCGGACAGGGAGAAACGAAAAACTGTTTTTT.

Worth noting for this clonotype: Relative to the germline gene, one junction end is altered; a read error may explain this. The chain is built from TRBV24-1 and TRBJ2-1; no clear D gene. The CDR3 has 16 amino acids. CDR1 is KGHDR, CDR2 SFDVKD, per germline. The CDR3 coding sequence is TGTGCCGCCAGTGATTTTCCGGGTAGTTCCTACAATGAGCAGTTCTTC. Its translation: CAASDFPGSSYNEQFF.

V is TRBV7-2 and J is TRBJ1-1, with D possibly being TRBD1 (5 bases). V dropped 1 base and J dropped 1 base, with 10 bases sitting between them. From germline, CDR1 is SGHTA and CDR2 FQGNSA. The CDR3 is 15 amino acids. The CDR3 region has the DNA TGTGCCAGCAGCTTAGGGGCGGGGCAGAACACTGAAGCTTTCTTT. Protein: CASSLGAGQNTEAFF.